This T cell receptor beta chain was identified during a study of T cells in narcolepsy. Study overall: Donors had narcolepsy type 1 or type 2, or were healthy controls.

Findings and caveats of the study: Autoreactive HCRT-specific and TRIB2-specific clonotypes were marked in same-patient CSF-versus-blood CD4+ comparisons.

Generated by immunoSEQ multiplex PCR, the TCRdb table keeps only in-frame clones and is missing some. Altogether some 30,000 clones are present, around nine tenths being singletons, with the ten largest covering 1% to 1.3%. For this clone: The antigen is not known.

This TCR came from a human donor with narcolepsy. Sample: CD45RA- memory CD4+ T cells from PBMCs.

The chain's CDR3 is CASSSGQGKEYF. The DNA of the CDR3 is TGTGCCAGCAGCTCGGGACAGGGGAAGGAGTACTTC. The V and J genes are TRBV7-9 and TRBJ2-7; 10 bases align to TRBD1. V was clipped by 4 bases and J by 11 bases; unmatched bases: 5. CDR1 and CDR2 (germline): SEHNR, FQNEAQ (reference sequence). The CDR3 loop spans 12 amino acids.